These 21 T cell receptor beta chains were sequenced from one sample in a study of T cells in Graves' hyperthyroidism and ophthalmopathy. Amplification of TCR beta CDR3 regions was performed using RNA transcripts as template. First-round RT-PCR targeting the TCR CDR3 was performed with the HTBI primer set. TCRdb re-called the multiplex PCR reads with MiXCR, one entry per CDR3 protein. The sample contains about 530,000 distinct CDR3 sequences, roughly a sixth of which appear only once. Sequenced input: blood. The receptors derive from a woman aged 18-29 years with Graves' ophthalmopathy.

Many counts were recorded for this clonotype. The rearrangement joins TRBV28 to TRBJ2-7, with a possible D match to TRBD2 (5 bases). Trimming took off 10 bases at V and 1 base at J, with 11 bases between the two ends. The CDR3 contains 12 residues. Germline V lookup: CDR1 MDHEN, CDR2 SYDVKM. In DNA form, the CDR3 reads TGTGCCACCATCCGGAGGTCCTACGAGCAGTACTTC. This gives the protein CATIRRSYEQYF.

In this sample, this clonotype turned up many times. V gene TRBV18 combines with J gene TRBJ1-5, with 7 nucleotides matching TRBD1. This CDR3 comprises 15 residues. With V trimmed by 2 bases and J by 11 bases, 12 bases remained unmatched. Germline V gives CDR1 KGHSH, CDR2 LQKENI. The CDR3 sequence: CASSPIQGAQGAQHF. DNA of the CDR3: TGTGCCAGCTCACCAATACAGGGAGCGCAGGGGGCCCAGCATTTT.

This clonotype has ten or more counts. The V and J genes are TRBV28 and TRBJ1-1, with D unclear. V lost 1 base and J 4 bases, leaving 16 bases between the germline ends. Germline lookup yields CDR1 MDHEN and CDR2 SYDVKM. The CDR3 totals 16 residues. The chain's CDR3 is CASSLFGRSGSTEAFF. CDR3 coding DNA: TGTGCCAGCAGTTTATTCGGTAGATCGGGCTCCACTGAAGCTTTCTTT. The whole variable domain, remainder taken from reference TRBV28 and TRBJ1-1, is DVKVTQSSRYLVKRTGEKVFLECVQDMDHENMFWYRQDPGLGLRLIYFSYDVKMKEKGDIPEGYSVSREKKERFSLILESASTNQTSMYLCASSLFGRSGSTEAFFGQGTRLTVV.

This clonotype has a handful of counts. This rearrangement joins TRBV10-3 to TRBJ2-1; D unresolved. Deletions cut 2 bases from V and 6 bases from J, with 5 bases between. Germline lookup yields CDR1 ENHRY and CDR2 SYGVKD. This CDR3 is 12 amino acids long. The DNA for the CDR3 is TGTGCCATCAGTGAGCGGGTCAATGAGCAGTTCTTC. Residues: CAISERVNEQFF.

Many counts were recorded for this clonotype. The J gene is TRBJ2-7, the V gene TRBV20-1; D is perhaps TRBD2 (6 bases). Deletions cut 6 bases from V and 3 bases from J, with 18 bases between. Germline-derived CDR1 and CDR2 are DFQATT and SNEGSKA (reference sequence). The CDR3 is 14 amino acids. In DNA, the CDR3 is TGCAGTGCCGGGGGAGAGGGGTACTTCTACGAGCAGTACTTC. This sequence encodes CSAGGEGYFYEQYF.

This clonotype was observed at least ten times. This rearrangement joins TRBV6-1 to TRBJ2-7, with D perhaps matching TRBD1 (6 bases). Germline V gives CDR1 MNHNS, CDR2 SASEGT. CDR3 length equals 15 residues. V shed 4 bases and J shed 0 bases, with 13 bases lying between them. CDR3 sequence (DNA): TGTGCCAGCAGTGCTTCTAGGGGGAACTCCTACGAGCAGTACTTC. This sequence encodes CASSASRGNSYEQYF.

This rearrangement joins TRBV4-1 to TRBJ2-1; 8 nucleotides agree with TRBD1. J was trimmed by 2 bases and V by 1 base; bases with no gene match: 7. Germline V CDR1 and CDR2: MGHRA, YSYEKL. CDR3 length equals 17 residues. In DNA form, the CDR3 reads TGCGCCAGCAGCCAAGGCCTGACAGGGGACCCCTACAATGAGCAGTTCTTC. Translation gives CASSQGLTGDPYNEQFF.

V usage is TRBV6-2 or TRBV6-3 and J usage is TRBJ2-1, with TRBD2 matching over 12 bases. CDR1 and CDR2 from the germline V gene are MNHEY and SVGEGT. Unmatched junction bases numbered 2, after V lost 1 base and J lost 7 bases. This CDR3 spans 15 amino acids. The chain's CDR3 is CASSYLTSGRNEQFF. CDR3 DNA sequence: TGTGCCAGCAGTTACTTGACTAGCGGGAGAAATGAGCAGTTCTTC.

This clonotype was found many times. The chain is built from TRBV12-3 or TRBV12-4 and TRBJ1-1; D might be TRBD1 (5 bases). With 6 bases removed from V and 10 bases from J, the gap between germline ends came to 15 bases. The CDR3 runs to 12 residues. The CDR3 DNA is TGTGCCAGCAGGGGGGACTCCCTAGCAGCTTTCTTT. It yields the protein CASRGDSLAAFF.

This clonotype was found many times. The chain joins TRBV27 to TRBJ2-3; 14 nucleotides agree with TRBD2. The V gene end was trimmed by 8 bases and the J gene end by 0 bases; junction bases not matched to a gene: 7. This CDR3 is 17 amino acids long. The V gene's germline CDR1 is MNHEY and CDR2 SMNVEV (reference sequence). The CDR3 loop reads CASSPWTSGRSTDTQYF. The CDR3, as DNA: TGTGCCAGCTCACCCTGGACTAGCGGGAGGAGCACAGATACGCAGTATTTT.

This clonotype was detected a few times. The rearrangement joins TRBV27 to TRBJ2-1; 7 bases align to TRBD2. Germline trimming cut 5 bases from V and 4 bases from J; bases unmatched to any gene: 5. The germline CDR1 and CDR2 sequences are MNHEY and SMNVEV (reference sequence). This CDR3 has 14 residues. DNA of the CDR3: TGTGCCAGCAGTCCACAGCGGGGATACAATGAGCAGTTCTTC. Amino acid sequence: CASSPQRGYNEQFF.

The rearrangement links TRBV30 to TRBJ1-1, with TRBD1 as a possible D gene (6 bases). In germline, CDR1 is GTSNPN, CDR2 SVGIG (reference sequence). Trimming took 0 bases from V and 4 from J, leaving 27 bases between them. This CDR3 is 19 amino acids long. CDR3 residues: CAWSVPRGGVRISSTEAFF. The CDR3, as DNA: TGTGCCTGGAGTGTACCAAGGGGGGGCGTTAGGATTAGTAGCACTGAAGCTTTCTTT.

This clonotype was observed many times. The CDR3 here is CACYTRDSAGEQFF. CDR3 in DNA: TGTGCCTGCTACACGAGGGACTCCGCTGGTGAGCAGTTCTTC. This chain joins TRBV30 and TRBJ2-1; the D gene is possibly TRBD2 (6 bases). This CDR3 contains 14 residues. Trimming removed 6 bases at V and 9 bases at J, with 21 bases between. Germline V gene lookup returns CDR1 GTSNPN and CDR2 SVGIG (reference sequence).

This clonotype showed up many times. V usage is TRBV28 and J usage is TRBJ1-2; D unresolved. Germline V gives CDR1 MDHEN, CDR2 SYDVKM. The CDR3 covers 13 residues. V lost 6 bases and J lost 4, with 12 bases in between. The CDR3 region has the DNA TGTGCCAGCAGCATCCTCCCCAGCTATGGCTACACCTTC. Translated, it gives CASSILPSYGYTF.

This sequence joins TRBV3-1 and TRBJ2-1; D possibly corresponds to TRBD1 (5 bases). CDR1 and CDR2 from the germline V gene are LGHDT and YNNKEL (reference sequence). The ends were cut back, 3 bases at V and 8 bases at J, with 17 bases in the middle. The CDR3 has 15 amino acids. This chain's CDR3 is CASSHRAQPLDEQFF. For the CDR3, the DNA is TGTGCCAGCAGCCACAGGGCCCAGCCCCTCGATGAGCAGTTCTTC.

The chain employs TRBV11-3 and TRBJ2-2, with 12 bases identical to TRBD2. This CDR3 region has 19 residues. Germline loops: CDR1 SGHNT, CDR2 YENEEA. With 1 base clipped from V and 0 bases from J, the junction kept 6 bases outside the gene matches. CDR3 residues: CASSLGGTSGPTNTGELFF. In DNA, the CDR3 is TGTGCCAGCAGCTTAGGCGGGACTAGCGGGCCTACGAACACCGGGGAGCTGTTTTTT.

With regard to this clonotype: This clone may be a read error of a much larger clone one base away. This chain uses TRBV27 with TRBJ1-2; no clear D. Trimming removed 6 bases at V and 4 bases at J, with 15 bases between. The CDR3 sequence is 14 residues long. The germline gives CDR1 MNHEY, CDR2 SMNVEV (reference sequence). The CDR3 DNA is TGTGCCAGCAGCCCCATCGGGCAGGTCTATGGCTACACCTTC. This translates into CASSPIGQVYGYTF.

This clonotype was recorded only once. The DNA for the CDR3 is TGCAGCGTTGTGGTAGCGGGATCCTACGAGCAGTACTTC. This encodes CSVVVAGSYEQYF. This chain links TRBV29-1 with TRBJ2-7, with 8 bases aligning to TRBD2. This CDR3 is 13 amino acids long. Germline lookup yields CDR1 SQVTM and CDR2 ANQGSEA. Losses at the gene ends were 4 bases for V and 1 base for J; bases not matched to a gene: 3.

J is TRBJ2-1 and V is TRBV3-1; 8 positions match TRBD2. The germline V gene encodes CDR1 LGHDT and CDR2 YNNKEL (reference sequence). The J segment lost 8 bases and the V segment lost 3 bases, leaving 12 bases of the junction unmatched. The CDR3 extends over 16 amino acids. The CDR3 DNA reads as TGTGCCAGCAGCCAGTCCGGGACTAGTGGATTGGATGAGCAGTTCTTC. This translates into CASSQSGTSGLDEQFF.

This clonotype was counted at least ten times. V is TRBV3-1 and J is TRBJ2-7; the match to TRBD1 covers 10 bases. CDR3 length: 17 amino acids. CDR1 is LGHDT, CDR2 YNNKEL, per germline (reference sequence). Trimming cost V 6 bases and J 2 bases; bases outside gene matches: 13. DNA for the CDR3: TGTGCCAGCAGTTCCACTTCCGGGACAGGGGACCCCTACGAGCAGTACTTC. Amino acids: CASSSTSGTGDPYEQYF.

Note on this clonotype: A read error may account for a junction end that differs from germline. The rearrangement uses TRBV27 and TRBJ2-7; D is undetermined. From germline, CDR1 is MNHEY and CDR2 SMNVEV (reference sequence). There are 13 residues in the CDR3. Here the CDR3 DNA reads TGTACCAGCAGTTTGAAGGGCTCCTACGAGCAGTACTTC. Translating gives CTSSLKGSYEQYF.